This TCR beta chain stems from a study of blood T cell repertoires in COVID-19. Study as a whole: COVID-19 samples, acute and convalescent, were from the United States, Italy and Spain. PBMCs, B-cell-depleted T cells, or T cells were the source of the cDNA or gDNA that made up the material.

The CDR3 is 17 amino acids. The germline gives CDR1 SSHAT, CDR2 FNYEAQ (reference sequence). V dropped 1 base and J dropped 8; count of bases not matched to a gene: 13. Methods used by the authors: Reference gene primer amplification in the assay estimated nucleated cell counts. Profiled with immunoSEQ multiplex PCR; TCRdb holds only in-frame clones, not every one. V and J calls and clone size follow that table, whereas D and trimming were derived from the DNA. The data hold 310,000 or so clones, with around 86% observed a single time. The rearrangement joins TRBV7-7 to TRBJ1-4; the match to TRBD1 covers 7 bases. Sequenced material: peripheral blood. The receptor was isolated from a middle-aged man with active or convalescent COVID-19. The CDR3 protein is CASSLGPRRGRREKLFF. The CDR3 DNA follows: TGTGCCAGCAGCTTAGGACCCAGGAGGGGGCGAAGAGAAAAACTGTTTTTT. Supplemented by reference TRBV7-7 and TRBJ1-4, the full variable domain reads GAGVSQSPRYKVTKRGQDVTLRCDPISSHATLYWYQQALGQGPEFLTYFNYEAQPDKSGLPSDRFSAERPEGSISTLTIQRTEQRDSAMYRCASSLGPRRGRREKLFFGSGTQLSVL.